This entry is about one TCR beta chain. The sample comes from a study of control samples from healthy donors and cancer patients. CDR1 and CDR2 from the germline V gene are SEHNR and FQNEAQ (reference sequence). The V gene end was trimmed by 1 base and the J gene end by 3 bases; junction bases not matched to a gene: 10. The CDR3 loop spans 17 amino acids. The method was immunoSEQ multiplex PCR; TCRdb's version includes in-frame clones alone and lacks a portion of them. The table records 70,000 to 90,000 clones, roughly 94% of them present only once. The sample taken for sequencing was blood. The chain joins TRBV7-9 to TRBJ2-7; 9 bases align to TRBD2. The TCR comes from a woman aged 40 to 50 in good health. The CDR3 region is CASSLDIGTSLVYEQYF. The CDR3 DNA sequence: TGTGCCAGCAGCTTAGATATTGGGACTAGCCTCGTCTACGAGCAGTACTTC.